The TCR beta chain described here comes from a study of cytomegalovirus exposure and HLA in healthy donors. V lost 5 bases and J lost 1, with 12 bases in between. The germline V gene has CDR1 SGHNT and CDR2 YYREEE (reference sequence). The CDR3 has 14 residues. The study ran its PCR with 60 Vbeta and 13 Jbeta primers. The protocol was immunoSEQ multiplex PCR, while the TCRdb copy is restricted to in-frame clones and leaves out a portion. The sample lists under 150,000 clones, around 83% occurring once. This chain links TRBV5-4 with TRBJ1-2, with no clear D. This sequence was found in a woman between 45 and 60 years old in good health and CMV-seropositive. Sequencing was carried out using PBMCs. CDR3 nucleotides: TGTGCCAGCAGTAAGGAGAATAATAACTATGGCTACACCTTC. The encoded protein is CASSKENNNYGYTF.